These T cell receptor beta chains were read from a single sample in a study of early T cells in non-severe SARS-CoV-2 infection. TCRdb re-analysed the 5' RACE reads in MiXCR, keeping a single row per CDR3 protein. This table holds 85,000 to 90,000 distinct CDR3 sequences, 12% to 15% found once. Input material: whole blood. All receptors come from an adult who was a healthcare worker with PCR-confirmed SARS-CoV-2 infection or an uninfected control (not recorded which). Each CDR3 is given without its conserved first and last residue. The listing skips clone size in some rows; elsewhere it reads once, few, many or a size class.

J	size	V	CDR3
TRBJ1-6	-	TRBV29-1	SVEDHTEGPLH
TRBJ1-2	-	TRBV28	ASMAGASYGYT
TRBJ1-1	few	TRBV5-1	ASSYVMGSQTEAF
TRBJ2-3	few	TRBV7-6	ASSFPSDVYSTDTQY
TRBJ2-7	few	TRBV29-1	SVRWGSSYEQY
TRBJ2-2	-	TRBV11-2	ASSSVGTGELF
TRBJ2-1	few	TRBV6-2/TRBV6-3	ASRRLAGGMNEQF
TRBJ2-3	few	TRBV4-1	ASSQGTTDTQY
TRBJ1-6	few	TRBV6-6	ASSYHIRGTLGPPLH
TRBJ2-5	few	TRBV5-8	ASSLGGPETQY
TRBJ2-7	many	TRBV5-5	ASSLRAYYEQY
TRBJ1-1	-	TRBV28	ASSLGHNTEAF
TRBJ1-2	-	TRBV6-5	ASSYSVGGPYYGYT
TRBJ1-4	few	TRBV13	ASSSTGPPEVKLF
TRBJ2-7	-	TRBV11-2	ASSLRGQEFDEQY
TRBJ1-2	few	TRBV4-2	ASSQVSDKDGYT
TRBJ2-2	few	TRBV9	ASSVGPNTGELF
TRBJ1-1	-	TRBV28	ASSSGGNTEAF
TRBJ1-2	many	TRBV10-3	AIWTGYGYT
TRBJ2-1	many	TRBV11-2	ASSPQALAGGLNEQF
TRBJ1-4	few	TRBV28	ASNTGGPNEKLF
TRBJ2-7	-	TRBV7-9	ASSLLDFRLYPVYEQY
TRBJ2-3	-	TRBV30	AWSRDSMTDTQY
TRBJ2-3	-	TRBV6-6	ASSSAFTDTQY
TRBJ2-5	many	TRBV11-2	ASSTPDRGRRETQY
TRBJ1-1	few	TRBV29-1	SGMTARRTEAF
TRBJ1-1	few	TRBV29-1	SVEMGGNTEAF
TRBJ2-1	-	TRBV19	ASSRVRGVGEQF
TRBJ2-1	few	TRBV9	ASSARQNNEQF
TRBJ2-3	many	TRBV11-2	ASSPEFTDTQY
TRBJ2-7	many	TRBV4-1	ASRDFSYEQY
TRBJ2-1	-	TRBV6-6	ASSYRGNEQF
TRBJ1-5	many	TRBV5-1	ASSFGQGGQPQH